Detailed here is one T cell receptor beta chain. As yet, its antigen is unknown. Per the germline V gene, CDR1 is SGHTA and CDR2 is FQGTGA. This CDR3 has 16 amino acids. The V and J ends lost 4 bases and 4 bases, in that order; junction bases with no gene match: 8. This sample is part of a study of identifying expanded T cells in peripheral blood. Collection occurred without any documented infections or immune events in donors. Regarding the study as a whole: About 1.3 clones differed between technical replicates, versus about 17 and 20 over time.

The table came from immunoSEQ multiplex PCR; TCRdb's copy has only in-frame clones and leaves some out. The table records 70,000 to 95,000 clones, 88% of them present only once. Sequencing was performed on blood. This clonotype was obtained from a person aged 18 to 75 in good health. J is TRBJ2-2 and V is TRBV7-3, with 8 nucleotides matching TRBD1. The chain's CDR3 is CASSSDRALATGELFF. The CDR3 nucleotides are TGTGCCAGCAGCTCGGACAGGGCGCTTGCCACCGGGGAGCTGTTTTTT.